These T cell receptor beta chains were read from a single sample in a study of blood T cell repertoires in COVID-19. Produced via immunoSEQ multiplex PCR; TCRdb's table is partial and in-frame only. This sample has about 240,000 clones; about four fifths occur once, and the top ten carry approximately 9.4%. Material: peripheral blood. The receptor set was obtained from a woman older than 75 with acute or convalescent COVID-19. The CDR3 runs from the conserved cysteine through the conserved F or W. The order of the fields is J gene, D gene, V gene, clone size, CDR3 DNA, CDR3 protein. D genes are given only for firm matches. Rows give clone size only sometimes, using once, few, many, or a class for an expanded clone.

J: TRBJ1-6; D: .; V: TRBV2; size: .; DNA: TGTGCCAGCACCAAAGGCACAGGAGGGAATTCACCCCTCCACTTT; CDR3: CASTKGTGGNSPLHF
J: TRBJ1-1; D: TRBD1; V: TRBV7-3; size: once; DNA: TGTGCCAGCAAGCTTGGGGACACGACAGGGGAAGCTTTCTTT; CDR3: CASKLGDTTGEAFF
J: TRBJ2-1; D: TRBD1; V: TRBV3-1/TRBV3-2; size: .; DNA: TGTGCCAGCAGCCAAACTACAGGGGGCAATGAGCAGTTCTTC; CDR3: CASSQTTGGNEQFF
J: TRBJ1-1; D: .; V: TRBV28; size: .; DNA: TGTGCCAGCCGGGACACCTACACTGAAGCTTTCTTT; CDR3: CASRDTYTEAFF
J: TRBJ1-5; D: TRBD1; V: TRBV9; size: .; DNA: TGTGCCAGCAGCGTAAAAACGGACAGGTTAAGCAATCAGCCCCAGCATTTT; CDR3: CASSVKTDRLSNQPQHF
J: TRBJ1-2; D: TRBD1; V: TRBV30; size: .; DNA: TGTGCCTGGACTTGGACAGGGGATGGCTACACCTTC; CDR3: CAWTWTGDGYTF
J: TRBJ1-2; D: .; V: TRBV7-2; size: .; DNA: TGTGCCAGCAGCTTAAGGTCTAGAGCTAACTATGGCTACACCTTC; CDR3: CASSLRSRANYGYTF
J: TRBJ2-2; D: TRBD2; V: TRBV2; size: .; DNA: TGTGCCAGCAGTGAAGTGCTAGCGGGCCTCGCGGGCGGGGAGCTGTTTTTT; CDR3: CASSEVLAGLAGGELFF
J: TRBJ2-3; D: .; V: TRBV3-1/TRBV3-2; size: few; DNA: TGTGCCAGCAGCCAAGATTACGCGTCCGGGGATACGCAGTATTTT; CDR3: CASSQDYASGDTQYF
J: TRBJ1-2; D: .; V: TRBV10-2; size: .; DNA: TGCGCCAGCAAGGAGGCTCCGGGGGATATCTATGGCTACACCTTC; CDR3: CASKEAPGDIYGYTF
J: TRBJ1-5; D: .; V: TRBV6-1; size: .; DNA: TGTGCCAGCAGTGAAGCTGGGGGCGCGCGGCAGCCCCAGCATTTT; CDR3: CASSEAGGARQPQHF
J: TRBJ2-2; D: TRBD1; V: TRBV29-1; size: few; DNA: TGCAGCGTAGGACCCGGGACAGGGGTATTAAACACCGGGGAGCTGTTTTTT; CDR3: CSVGPGTGVLNTGELFF
J: TRBJ1-2; D: .; V: TRBV2; size: .; DNA: TGTGCCAGCACCGCCATAGGACATAACTATGGCTACACCTTC; CDR3: CASTAIGHNYGYTF
J: TRBJ2-7; D: .; V: TRBV29-1; size: .; DNA: TGCAGCGTTGAGGGCAGTACCTACGAGCAGTACTTC; CDR3: CSVEGSTYEQYF
J: TRBJ2-7; D: .; V: TRBV20-1; size: .; DNA: TGCAGTACTAAGGGGTCCTACGAGCAGTACTTC; CDR3: CSTKGSYEQYF
J: TRBJ2-1; D: .; V: TRBV11-3; size: .; DNA: TGTGCCAGCAGCTTAGCGGGGGGCCTTGGCGGGCAGTTCTTC; CDR3: CASSLAGGLGGQFF
J: TRBJ2-2; D: .; V: TRBV2; size: .; DNA: TGTGCCAGCAGTCGGGATACCGGGGAGCTGTTTTTT; CDR3: CASSRDTGELFF
J: TRBJ2-7; D: TRBD1; V: TRBV15; size: few; DNA: TGTGCCACCAGCAGAGGTAGGACAGGGGAGTACGAGCAGTACTTC; CDR3: CATSRGRTGEYEQYF
J: TRBJ1-2; D: .; V: TRBV3-1/TRBV3-2; size: .; DNA: TGTGCCAGCAGCCAAGATCTCGGGGTCCGAGGCTACACCTTC; CDR3: CASSQDLGVRGYTF
J: TRBJ1-1; D: .; V: TRBV9; size: once; DNA: TGTGCCAGCAGCCCCGCTAGGGGAGGAACTGAAGCTTTCTTT; CDR3: CASSPARGGTEAFF
J: TRBJ1-5; D: .; V: TRBV27; size: .; DNA: TGTGCCAGCAGGATTCGGGGGGCGCCGCATCAGCCCCAGCATTTT; CDR3: CASRIRGAPHQPQHF
J: TRBJ1-6; D: .; V: TRBV11-3; size: .; DNA: TGTGCCAGCAGCCGGACTGGGCCCAGCTACTCCTATAATTCACCCCTCCACTTT; CDR3: CASSRTGPSYSYNSPLHF
J: TRBJ2-1; D: TRBD2; V: TRBV4-1; size: .; DNA: TGCGCCAGCAGCCAAGCTAGCGGGGGCTCCTACAATGAGCAGTTCTTC; CDR3: CASSQASGGSYNEQFF
J: TRBJ1-5; D: .; V: TRBV28; size: .; DNA: TGTGCCACCTCCGTGGGGGGGGACCGCAATCAGCCCCAGCATTTT; CDR3: CATSVGGDRNQPQHF
J: TRBJ2-2; D: .; V: TRBV7-3; size: .; DNA: TGTGCCAGCAGCTTCAGGGTAGGGACCGGGGAGCTGTTTTTT; CDR3: CASSFRVGTGELFF